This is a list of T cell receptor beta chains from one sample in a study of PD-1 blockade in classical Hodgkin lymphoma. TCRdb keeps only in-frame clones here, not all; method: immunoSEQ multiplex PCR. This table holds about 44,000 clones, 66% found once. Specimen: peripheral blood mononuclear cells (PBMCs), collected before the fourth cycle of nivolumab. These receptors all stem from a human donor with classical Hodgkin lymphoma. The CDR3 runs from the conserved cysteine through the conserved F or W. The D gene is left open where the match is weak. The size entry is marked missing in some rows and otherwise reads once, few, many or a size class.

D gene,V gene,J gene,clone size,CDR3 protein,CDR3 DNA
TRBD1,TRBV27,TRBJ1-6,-,CASSSGQVVNSPLHF,TGTGCCAGCAGTTCTGGACAGGTGGTTAATTCACCCCTCCACTTT
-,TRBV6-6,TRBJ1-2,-,CASSGAGNYGYTF,TGTGCCAGCAGCGGGGCAGGGAACTATGGCTACACCTTC
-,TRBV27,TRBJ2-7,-,CASRGIGDEQYF,TGTGCCAGCAGGGGGATCGGCGACGAGCAGTACTTC
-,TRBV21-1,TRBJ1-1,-,CASSPIRDRDLWGVNTEAFF,TGTGCCAGCAGCCCTATCCGGGACAGGGACTTATGGGGGGTGAACACTGAAGCTTTCTTT
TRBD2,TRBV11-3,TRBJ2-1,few,CASSLGASGANEQFF,TGTGCCAGCAGCTTAGGGGCTAGCGGGGCCAATGAGCAGTTCTTC
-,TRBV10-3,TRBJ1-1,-,CAIRTGGGMNTEAFF,TGTGCCATCCGGACCGGGGGAGGGATGAACACTGAAGCTTTCTTT
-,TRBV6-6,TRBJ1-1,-,CASRRGNTEAFF,TGTGCCAGCCGAAGGGGGAACACTGAAGCTTTCTTT
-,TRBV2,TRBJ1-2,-,CASSEGRYGYTF,TGTGCCAGCAGTGAAGGGAGGTATGGCTACACCTTC
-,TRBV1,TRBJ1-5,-,CTSSQDGRGEMGQPQHF,TGCACCAGCAGCCAAGACGGGAGGGGGGAAATGGGTCAGCCCCAGCATTTT
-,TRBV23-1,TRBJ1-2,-,CASSQPSGRVYSGYTF,TGCGCCAGCAGTCAACCCTCTGGCAGGGTATATAGTGGCTACACCTTC
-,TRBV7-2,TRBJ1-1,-,CASSPRTEAFF,TGTGCCAGCAGCCCCCGGACAGAAGCTTTCTTT
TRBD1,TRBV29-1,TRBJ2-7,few,CSVGGQGTYEQYF,TGCAGCGTTGGTGGACAGGGTACCTACGAGCAGTACTTC
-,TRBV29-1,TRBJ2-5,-,CSVGRDSGGTQYF,TGCAGCGTTGGCCGGGACTCGGGCGGGACCCAGTACTTC
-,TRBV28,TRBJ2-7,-,CASSAPHGGDSYEQYF,TGTGCCAGCAGTGCGCCTCACGGCGGGGATTCCTACGAGCAGTACTTC
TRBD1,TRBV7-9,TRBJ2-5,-,CASSFSGTGVGETQYF,TGTGCCAGCAGCTTCTCCGGGACAGGGGTTGGAGAGACCCAGTACTTC
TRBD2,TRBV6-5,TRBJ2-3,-,CASRRAGLSTDTQYF,TGTGCCAGCAGGCGAGCGGGACTTAGCACAGATACGCAGTATTTT
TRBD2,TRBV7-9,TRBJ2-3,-,CASSPGTSGSGTDTQYF,TGTGCCAGCAGCCCCGGGACTAGCGGGAGTGGCACAGATACGCAGTATTTT
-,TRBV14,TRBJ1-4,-,CASSQGLSGNEKLFF,TGTGCCAGCAGCCAGGGACTCTCCGGGAATGAAAAACTGTTTTTT
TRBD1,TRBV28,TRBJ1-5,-,CASGTGDQPQHF,TGTGCCAGCGGGACAGGGGATCAGCCCCAGCATTTT
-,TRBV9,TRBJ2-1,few,CASSVRLVANEQFF,TGTGCCAGCAGCGTACGACTAGTTGCCAATGAGCAGTTCTTC
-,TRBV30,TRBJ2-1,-,CAWSFSYNEQFF,TGTGCCTGGAGTTTCTCCTACAATGAGCAGTTCTTC
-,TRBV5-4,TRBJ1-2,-,CASSPWESAIGGTF,TGTGCCAGCAGCCCATGGGAGTCTGCTATCGGTGGCACCTTC
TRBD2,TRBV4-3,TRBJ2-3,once,CASSQEGLAGFTDTQYF,TGCGCCAGCAGCCAAGAGGGGTTAGCGGGTTTCACAGATACGCAGTATTTT
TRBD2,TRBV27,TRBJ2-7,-,CASMRAGGTPYEQYF,TGTGCCAGCATGAGAGCGGGAGGGACCCCCTACGAGCAGTACTTC
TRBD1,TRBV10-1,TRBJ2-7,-,CASSEPRDSPYHYEQYF,TGCGCCAGCAGTGAGCCGAGGGACAGCCCATACCACTACGAGCAGTACTTC
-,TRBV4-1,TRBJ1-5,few,CASSQEFNQPQHF,TGCGCCAGCAGCCAAGAATTCAATCAGCCCCAGCATTTT
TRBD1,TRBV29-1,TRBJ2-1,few,CSARDRVNNEQFF,TGCAGCGCCCGGGACAGGGTCAACAATGAGCAGTTCTTC
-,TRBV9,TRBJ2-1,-,CASSVGAGNSYNEQFF,TGTGCCAGCAGCGTAGGGGCAGGAAACTCCTACAATGAGCAGTTCTTC
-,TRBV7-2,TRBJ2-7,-,CASRPDVGAYEQYF,TGTGCCAGCAGACCTGATGTGGGGGCCTACGAGCAGTACTTC
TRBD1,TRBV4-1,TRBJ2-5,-,CASSQGQGVVKETQYF,TGCGCCAGCAGCCAAGGGCAGGGGGTTGTCAAAGAGACCCAGTACTTC
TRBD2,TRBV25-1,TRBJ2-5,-,CASLGQRGGLQTQYF,TGTGCCAGTCTGGGGCAGCGGGGGGGCCTTCAGACCCAGTACTTC
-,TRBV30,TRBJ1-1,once,CAWADNIGTEAFF,TGTGCCTGGGCCGACAACATCGGCACTGAAGCTTTCTTT
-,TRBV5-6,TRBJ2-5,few,CASSQIPGHLQETQYF,TGTGCCAGCAGCCAAATTCCGGGACACCTCCAAGAGACCCAGTACTTC
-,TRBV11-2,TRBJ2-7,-,CASSLTAAAGTYEQYF,TGTGCCAGCAGCCTCACGGCTGCGGCGGGTACCTACGAGCAGTACTTC
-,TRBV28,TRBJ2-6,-,CASLPPLASGANVLTF,TGTGCCAGCCTCCCTCCCCTGGCCTCTGGGGCCAACGTCCTGACTTTC
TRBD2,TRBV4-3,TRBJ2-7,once,CASSQSGTSYSLYEQYF,TGCGCCAGCAGCCAATCCGGGACTAGTTACTCTCTCTACGAGCAGTACTTC
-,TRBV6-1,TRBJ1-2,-,CASSDRAATNYGYTF,TGTGCCAGCAGTGACCGGGCGGCGACTAACTATGGCTACACCTTC
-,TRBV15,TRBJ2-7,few,CATSRVTGAGIREQYF,TGTGCCACCAGCAGAGTAACTGGGGCGGGGATCCGCGAGCAGTACTTC
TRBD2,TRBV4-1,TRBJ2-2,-,CASSLQAALAGGGRTGELFF,TGCGCCAGCAGCCTCCAAGCGGCACTAGCGGGAGGTGGGAGGACCGGGGAGCTGTTTTTT
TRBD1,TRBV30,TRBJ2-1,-,CAWSRGGQGARNEQFF,TGTGCCTGGAGTAGAGGGGGACAGGGGGCGAGGAATGAGCAGTTCTTC
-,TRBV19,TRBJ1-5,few,CASSISGFQPQHF,TGTGCCAGTAGTATTTCAGGATTTCAGCCCCAGCATTTT
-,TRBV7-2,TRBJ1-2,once,CASSLGLLGYTF,TGTGCCAGCAGCTTAGGTCTGCTTGGCTACACCTTC
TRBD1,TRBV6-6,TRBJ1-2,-,CASSYSGQGYYGYTF,TGTGCCAGCAGTTACTCGGGACAGGGATACTATGGCTACACCTTC
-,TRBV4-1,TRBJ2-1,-,CASSQAGLGNEQFF,TGCGCCAGCAGCCAAGCTGGACTGGGCAATGAGCAGTTCTTC
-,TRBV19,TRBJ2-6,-,CASSGANVLTF,TGTGCTAGTAGCGGGGCCAACGTCCTGACTTTC
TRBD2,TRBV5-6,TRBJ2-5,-,CASSLVVSGEQYF,TGTGCCAGCAGCTTGGTCGTCAGCGGGGAGCAGTACTTC
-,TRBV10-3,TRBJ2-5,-,CAISPQGIIETQYF,TGTGCCATCAGCCCACAGGGAATAATAGAGACCCAGTACTTC
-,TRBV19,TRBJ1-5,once,CASSIYSGSSNQPQHF,TGTGCCAGTAGTATCTATTCGGGGAGTAGCAATCAGCCCCAGCATTTT
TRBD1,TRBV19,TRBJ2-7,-,CASSGTGYEQYF,TGTGCCAGTAGCGGGACAGGCTACGAGCAGTACTTC
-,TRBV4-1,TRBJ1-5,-,CASSQEGTTAGQPQHF,TGCGCCAGCAGCCAAGAAGGAACCACCGCGGGGCAGCCCCAGCATTTT
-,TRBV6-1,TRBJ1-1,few,CASSEMVARNTEAFF,TGTGCCAGCAGTGAAATGGTGGCGAGGAACACTGAAGCTTTCTTT
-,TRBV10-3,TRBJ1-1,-,CAISESWMNTEAFF,TGTGCCATCAGTGAGTCATGGATGAACACTGAAGCTTTCTTT
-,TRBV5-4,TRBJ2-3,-,CASSTGGTDTQYF,TGTGCCAGCAGCACCGGTGGCACAGATACGCAGTATTTT
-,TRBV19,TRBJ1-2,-,CASSIMSDPNYGYTF,TGTGCCAGTAGTATTATGAGCGACCCTAACTATGGCTACACCTTC